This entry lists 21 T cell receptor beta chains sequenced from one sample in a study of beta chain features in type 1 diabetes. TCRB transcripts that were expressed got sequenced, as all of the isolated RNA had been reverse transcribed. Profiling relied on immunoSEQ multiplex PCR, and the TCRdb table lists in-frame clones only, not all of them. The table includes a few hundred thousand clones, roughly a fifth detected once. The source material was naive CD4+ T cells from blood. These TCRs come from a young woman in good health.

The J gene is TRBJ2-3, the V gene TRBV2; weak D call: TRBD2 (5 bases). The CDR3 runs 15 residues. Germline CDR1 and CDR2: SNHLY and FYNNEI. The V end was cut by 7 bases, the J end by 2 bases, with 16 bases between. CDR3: CASTKSGAFTDTQYF. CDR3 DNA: TGTGCCAGCACCAAGAGCGGAGCCTTCACAGATACGCAGTATTTT.

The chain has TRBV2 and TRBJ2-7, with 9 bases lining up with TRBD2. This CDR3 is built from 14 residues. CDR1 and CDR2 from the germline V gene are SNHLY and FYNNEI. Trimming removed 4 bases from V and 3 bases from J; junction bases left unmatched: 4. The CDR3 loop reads CASSGLAGRYEQYF. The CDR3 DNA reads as TGTGCCAGCAGTGGGCTAGCGGGGCGCTACGAGCAGTACTTC.

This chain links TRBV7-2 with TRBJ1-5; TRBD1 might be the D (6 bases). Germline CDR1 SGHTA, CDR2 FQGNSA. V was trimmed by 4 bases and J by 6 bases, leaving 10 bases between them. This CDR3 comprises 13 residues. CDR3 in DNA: TGTGCCAGCAGCTATACAGGGACTCAGCCCCAGCATTTT. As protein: CASSYTGTQPQHF.

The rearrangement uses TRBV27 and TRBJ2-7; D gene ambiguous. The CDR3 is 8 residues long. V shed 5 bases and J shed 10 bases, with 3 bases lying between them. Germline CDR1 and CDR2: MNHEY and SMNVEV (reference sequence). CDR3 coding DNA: TGTGCCAGCAGTCAACAGTACTTC. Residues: CASSQQYF.

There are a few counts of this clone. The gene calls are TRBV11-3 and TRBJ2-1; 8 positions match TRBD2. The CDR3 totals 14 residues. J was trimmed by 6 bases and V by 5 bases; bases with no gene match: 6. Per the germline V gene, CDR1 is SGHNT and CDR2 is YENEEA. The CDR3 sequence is CASSLGLAPNEQFF. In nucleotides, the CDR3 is TGTGCCAGCAGCCTCGGACTAGCCCCCAATGAGCAGTTCTTC. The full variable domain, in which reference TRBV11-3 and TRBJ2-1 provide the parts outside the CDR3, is EAGVVQSPRYKIIEKKQPVAFWCNPISGHNTLYWYLQNLGQGPELLIRYENEEAVDDSQLPKDRFSAERLKGVDSTLKIQPAELGDSAVYLCASSLGLAPNEQFFGPGTRLTVL.

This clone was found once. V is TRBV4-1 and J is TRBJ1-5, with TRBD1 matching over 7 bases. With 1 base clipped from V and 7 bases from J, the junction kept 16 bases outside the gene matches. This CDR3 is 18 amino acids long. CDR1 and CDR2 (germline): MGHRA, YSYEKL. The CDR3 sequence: CASSQGLVRQGLRQPQHF. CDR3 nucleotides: TGCGCCAGCAGCCAAGGGCTCGTAAGACAGGGTCTGAGGCAGCCCCAGCATTTT.

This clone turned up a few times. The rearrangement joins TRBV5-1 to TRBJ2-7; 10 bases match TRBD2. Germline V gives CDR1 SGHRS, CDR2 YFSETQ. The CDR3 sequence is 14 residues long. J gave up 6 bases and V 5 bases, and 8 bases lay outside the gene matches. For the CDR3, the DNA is TGCGCCAGCAGGCAGGTAGTAGCGGGAGGCGAGCAGTACTTC. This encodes CASRQVVAGGEQYF.

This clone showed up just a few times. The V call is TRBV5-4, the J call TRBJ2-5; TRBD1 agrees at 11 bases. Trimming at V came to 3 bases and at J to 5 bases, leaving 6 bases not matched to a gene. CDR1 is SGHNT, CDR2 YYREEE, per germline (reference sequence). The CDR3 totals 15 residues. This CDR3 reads CASSSGTGGWETQYF. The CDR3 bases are TGTGCCAGCAGCTCGGGGACAGGGGGATGGGAGACCCAGTACTTC.

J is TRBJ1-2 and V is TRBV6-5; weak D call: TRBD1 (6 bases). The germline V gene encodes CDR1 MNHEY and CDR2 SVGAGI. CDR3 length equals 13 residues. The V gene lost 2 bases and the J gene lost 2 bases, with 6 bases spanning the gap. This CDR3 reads CASSYDRNYGYTF. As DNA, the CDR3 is TGTGCCAGCAGTTACGACAGGAACTATGGCTACACCTTC.

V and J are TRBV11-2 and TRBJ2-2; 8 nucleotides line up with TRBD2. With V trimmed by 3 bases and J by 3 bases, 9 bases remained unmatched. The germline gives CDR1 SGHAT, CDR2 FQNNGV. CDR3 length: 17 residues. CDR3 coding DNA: TGTGCCAGCAGCTTCCGACTAGCGATGAGTGACACCGGGGAGCTGTTTTTT. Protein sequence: CASSFRLAMSDTGELFF.

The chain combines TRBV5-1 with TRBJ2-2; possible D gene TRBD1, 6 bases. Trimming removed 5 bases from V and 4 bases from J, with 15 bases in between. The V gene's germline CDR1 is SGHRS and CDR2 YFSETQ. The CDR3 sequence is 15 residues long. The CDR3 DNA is TGCGCCAGCAGTCCGGGGCAGGGGATCACCGGGGAGCTGTTTTTT. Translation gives CASSPGQGITGELFF. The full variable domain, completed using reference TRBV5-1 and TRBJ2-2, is KAGVTQTPRYLIKTRGQQVTLSCSPISGHRSVSWYQQTPGQGLQFLFEYFSETQRNKGNFPGRFSGRQFSNSRSEMNVSTLELGDSALYLCASSPGQGITGELFFGEGSRLTVL.

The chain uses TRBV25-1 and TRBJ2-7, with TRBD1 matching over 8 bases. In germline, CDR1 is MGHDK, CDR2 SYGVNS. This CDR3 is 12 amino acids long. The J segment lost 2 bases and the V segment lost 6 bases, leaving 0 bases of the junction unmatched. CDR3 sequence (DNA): TGTGCCAGCAGGGGACAGGCCTACGAGCAGTACTTC. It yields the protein CASRGQAYEQYF.

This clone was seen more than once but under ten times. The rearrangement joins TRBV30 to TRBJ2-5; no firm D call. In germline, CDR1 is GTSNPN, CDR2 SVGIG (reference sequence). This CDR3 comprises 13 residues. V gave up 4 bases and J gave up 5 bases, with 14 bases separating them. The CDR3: CAWIPMGRETQYF. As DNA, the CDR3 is TGTGCCTGGATTCCGATGGGCCGGGAGACCCAGTACTTC.

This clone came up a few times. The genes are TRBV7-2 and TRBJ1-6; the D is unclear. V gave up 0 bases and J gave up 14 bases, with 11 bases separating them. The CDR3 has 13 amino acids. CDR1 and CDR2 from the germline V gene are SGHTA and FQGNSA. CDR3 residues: CASSLASNSALHF. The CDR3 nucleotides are TGTGCCAGCAGCTTAGCGAGCAACAGTGCCCTCCACTTT.

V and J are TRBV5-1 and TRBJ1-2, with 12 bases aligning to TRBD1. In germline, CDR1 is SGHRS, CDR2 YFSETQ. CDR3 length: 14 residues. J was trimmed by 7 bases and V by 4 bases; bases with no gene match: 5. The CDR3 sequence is CASSRGQGAAGYTF. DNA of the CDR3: TGCGCCAGCAGCCGGGGACAGGGGGCTGCTGGCTACACCTTC.

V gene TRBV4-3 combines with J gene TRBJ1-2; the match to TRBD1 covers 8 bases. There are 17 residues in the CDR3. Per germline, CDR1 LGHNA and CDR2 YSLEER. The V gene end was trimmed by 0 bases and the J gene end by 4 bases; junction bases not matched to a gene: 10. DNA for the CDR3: TGCGCCAGCAGCCAAGATTGGGGACAGGCTGGGGGCTATGGCTACACCTTC. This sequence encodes CASSQDWGQAGGYGYTF.

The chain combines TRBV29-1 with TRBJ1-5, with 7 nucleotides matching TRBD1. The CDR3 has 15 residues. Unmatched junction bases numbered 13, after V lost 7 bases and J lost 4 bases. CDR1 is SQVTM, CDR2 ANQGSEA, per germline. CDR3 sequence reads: CSAGWGTANNQPQHF. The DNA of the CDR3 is TGCAGCGCTGGATGGGGGACAGCGAATAATCAGCCCCAGCATTTT.

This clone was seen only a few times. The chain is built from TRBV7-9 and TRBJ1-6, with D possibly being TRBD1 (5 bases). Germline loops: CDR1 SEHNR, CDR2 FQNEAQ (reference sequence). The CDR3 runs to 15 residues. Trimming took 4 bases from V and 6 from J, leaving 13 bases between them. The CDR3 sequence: CASSSTQGSNSPLHF. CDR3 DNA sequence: TGTGCCAGCAGCTCGACGCAGGGTAGTAATTCACCCCTCCACTTT.

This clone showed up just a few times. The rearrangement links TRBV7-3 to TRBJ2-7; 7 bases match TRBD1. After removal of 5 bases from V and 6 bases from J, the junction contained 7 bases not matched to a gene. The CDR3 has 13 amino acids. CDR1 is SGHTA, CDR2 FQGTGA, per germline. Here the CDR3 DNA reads TGTGCCAGCAGCCCACGACAGGGCCCCGAGCAGTACTTC. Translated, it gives CASSPRQGPEQYF.

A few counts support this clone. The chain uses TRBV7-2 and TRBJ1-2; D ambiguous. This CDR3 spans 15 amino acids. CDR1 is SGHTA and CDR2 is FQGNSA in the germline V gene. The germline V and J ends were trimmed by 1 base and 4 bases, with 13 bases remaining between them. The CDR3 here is CASSLVAGSGYGYTF. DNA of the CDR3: TGTGCCAGCAGCTTAGTAGCGGGGTCCGGCTATGGCTACACCTTC.

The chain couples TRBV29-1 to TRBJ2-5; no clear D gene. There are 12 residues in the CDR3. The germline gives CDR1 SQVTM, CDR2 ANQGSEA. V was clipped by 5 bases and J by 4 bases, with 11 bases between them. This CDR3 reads CSVYSPRETQYF. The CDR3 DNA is TGCAGCGTTTACTCGCCACGAGAGACCCAGTACTTC. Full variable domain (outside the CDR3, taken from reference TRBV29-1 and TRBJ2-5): SAVISQKPSRDICQRGTSLTIQCQVDSQVTMMFWYRQQPGQSLTLIATANQGSEATYESGFVIDKFPISRPNLTFSTLTVSNMSPEDSSIYLCSVYSPRETQYFGPGTRLLVL.